The clone carrying this TCR beta chain was counted at least ten times. As yet, its antigen is unknown. Using quantitative 5'-RACE with molecular barcodes, the authors made TCR beta libraries. Using its own MiXCR run on the 5' RACE reads, TCRdb lists one record per CDR3 protein. This sample has around 490,000 distinct CDR3 sequences, with approximately 5.3% found just once. The data stem from a study of CD8 T cells in ankylosing spondylitis. Study-level findings and limits: Disease-linked clones displayed a CD8+ phenotype and appeared relatively rarely in peripheral blood. In reactive arthritis synovial fluid and blood, some motif variants had been reported before. Seven or eight highly homologous variants formed a TCR beta motif that appeared characteristic of ankylosing spondylitis blood. Significant enrichment of disease-linked clones was reportedly seen in matched ankylosing spondylitis synovial fluid.

Looked up from germline, CDR1 is DFQATT and CDR2 is SNEGSKA (reference sequence). The V gene lost 6 bases and the J gene lost 2 bases, with 12 bases spanning the gap. The CDR3 runs 13 residues. Sequencing was done on a sample of blood, either unsorted or a sorted T cell fraction (not recorded which). The chain recombines TRBV20-1 with TRBJ2-3, with D tentatively TRBD2 (5 bases). This TCR derives from a male donor with ankylosing spondylitis. The CDR3 coding sequence is TGCAGTGCCCCCGGGAAATACACAGATACGCAGTATTTT. Protein sequence: CSAPGKYTDTQYF.